This entry concerns a single T cell receptor (beta chain). The junction had 8 bases not matched to a gene; V was cut back by 3 bases and J by 5 bases. The CDR3 loop spans 16 amino acids. From germline, CDR1 is SGHTA and CDR2 FQGNSA. These data are taken from a study of blood T cell repertoires in COVID-19. Study information: COVID-19 samples from acute and convalescent phases originated in the United States, Italy and Spain. Sample material is recorded as cDNA or gDNA derived from T cells, B-cell-depleted T cells, or PBMCs.

Per the original data handling: Reference gene primer amplification in the assay estimated nucleated cell counts. Measured with immunoSEQ multiplex PCR; TCRdb has only the in-frame clones, and not every one. V, J and clone size derive from that table, while D and trimming were established from the DNA sequence. The sample lists tens of thousands of clones, approximately 86% occurring once. This chain links TRBV7-2 with TRBJ2-3, with 10 bases lining up with TRBD2. The sequencing sample was made of peripheral blood. This clonotype was obtained from a man aged 50-60 years with active COVID-19. The CDR3 bases are TGTGCCAGCAGCTTGGCTTCTAGCGGGAGTATAGATACGCAGTATTTT. Translation gives CASSLASSGSIDTQYF.